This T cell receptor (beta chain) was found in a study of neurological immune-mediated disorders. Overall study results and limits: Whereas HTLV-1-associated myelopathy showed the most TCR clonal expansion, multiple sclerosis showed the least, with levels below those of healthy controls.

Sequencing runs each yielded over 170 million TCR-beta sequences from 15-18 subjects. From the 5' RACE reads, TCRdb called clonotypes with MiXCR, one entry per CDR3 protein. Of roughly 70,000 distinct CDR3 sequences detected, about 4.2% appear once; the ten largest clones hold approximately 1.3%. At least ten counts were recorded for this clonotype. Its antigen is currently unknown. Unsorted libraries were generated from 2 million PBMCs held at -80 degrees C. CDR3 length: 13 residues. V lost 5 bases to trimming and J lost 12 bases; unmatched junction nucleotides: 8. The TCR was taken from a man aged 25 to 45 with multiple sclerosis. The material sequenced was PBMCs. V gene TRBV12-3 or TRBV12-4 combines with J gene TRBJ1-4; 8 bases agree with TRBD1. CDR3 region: CASSLETGAELFF. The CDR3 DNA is TGTGCCAGCAGTCTTGAGACAGGGGCAGAACTGTTTTTT.